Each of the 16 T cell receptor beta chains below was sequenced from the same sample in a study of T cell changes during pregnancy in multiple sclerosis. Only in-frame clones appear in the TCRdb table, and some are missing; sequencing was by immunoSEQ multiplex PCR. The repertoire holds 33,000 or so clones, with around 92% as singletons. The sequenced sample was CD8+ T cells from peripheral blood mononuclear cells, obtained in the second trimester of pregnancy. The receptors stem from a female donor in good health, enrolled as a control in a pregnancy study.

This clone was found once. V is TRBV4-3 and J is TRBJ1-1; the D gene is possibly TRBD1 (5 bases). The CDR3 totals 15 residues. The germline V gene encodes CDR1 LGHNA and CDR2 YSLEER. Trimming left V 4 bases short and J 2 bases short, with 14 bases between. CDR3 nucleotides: TGCGCCAGCAGCCCGGAGACAGTAAGCAACACTGAAGCTTTCTTT. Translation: CASSPETVSNTEAFF.

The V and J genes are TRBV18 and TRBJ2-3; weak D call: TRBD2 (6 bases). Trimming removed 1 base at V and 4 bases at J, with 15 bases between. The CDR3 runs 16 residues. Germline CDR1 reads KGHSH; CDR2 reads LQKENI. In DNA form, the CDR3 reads TGTGCCAGCTCACCACGGGACCCAGCGGGTCCAGATACGCAGTATTTT. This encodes CASSPRDPAGPDTQYF.

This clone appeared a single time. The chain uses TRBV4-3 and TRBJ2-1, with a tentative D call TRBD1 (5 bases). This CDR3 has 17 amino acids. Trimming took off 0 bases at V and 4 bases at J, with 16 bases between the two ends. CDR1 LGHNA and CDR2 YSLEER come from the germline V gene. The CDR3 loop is CASSQDARLGPYNEQFF. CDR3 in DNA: TGCGCCAGCAGCCAAGATGCCCGGCTGGGGCCTTACAATGAGCAGTTCTTC.

CDR3 DNA sequence: TGTGCCAGCAGTGACTCCCCGACAGAAAAACTGTTTTTT. It encodes CASSDSPTEKLFF. This sequence joins TRBV6-4 and TRBJ1-4; D gene uncertain. The CDR3 spans 13 residues. Germline V gene sequence: CDR1 MRHNA, CDR2 SNTAGT. V lost 0 bases and J lost 8, with 7 bases in between.

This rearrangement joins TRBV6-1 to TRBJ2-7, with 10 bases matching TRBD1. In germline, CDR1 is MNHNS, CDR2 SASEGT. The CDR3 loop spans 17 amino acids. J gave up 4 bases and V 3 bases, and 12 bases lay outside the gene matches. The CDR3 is CASSEGGQGSSLYEQYF. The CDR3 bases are TGTGCCAGCAGTGAGGGGGGACAGGGGTCTTCGTTATACGAGCAGTACTTC.

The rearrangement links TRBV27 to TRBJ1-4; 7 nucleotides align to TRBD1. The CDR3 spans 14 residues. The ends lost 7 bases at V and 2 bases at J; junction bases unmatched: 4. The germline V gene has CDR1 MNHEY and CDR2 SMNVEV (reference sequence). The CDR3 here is CASTARGTNEKLFF. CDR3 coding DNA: TGTGCCAGCACCGCCAGGGGGACTAATGAAAAACTGTTTTTT. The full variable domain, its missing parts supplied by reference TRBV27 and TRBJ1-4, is EAQVTQNPRYLITVTGKKLTVTCSQNMNHEYMSWYRQDPGLGLRQIYYSMNVEVTDKGDVPEGYKVSRKEKRNFPLILESPSPNQTSLYFCASTARGTNEKLFFGSGTQLSVL.

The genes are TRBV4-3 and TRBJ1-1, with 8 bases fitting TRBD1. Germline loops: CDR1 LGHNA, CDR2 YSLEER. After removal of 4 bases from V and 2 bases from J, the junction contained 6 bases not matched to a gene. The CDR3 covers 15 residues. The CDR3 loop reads CASSLGTGPNTEAFF. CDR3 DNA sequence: TGCGCCAGCAGCCTGGGGACAGGTCCTAACACTGAAGCTTTCTTT.

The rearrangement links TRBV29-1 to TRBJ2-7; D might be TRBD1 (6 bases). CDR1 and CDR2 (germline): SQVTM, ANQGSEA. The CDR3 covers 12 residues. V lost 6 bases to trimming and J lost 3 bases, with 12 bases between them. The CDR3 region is CSVVQGYYEQYF. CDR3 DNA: TGCAGCGTGGTACAGGGTTACTACGAGCAGTACTTC.

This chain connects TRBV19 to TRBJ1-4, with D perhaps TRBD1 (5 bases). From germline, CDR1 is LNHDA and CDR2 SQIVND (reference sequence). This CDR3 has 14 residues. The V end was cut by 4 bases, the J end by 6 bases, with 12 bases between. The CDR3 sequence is CASSTGWEDEKLFF. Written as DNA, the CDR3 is TGTGCCAGTAGTACAGGGTGGGAGGATGAAAAACTGTTTTTT.

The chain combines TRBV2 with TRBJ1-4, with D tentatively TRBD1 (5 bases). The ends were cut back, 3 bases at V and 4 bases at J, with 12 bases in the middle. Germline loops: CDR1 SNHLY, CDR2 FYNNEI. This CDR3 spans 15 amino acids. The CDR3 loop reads CASSERDGLNEKLFF. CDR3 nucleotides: TGTGCCAGCAGTGAGCGGGACGGCCTTAATGAAAAACTGTTTTTT.

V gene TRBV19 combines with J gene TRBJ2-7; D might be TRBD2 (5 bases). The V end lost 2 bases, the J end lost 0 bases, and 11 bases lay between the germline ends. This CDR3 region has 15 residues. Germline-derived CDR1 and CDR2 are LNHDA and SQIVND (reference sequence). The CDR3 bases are TGTGCCAGTAGTATAAGCCCGGGGTCCTCCTACGAGCAGTACTTC. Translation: CASSISPGSSYEQYF.

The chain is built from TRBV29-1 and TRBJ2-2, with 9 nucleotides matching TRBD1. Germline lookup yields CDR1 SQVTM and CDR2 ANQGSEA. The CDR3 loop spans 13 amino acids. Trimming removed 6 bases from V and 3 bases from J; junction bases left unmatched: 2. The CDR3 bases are TGCAGCGTAGACAGGGGGGACACCGGGGAGCTGTTTTTT. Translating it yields CSVDRGDTGELFF.

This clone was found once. CDR3 sequence: CASSLATGTGYGYTF. The CDR3 region has the DNA TGTGCCAGCAGCTTAGCTACCGGGACAGGCTATGGCTACACCTTC. The rearrangement joins TRBV7-6 to TRBJ1-2; 8 positions match TRBD1. The CDR3 totals 15 residues. With V trimmed by 0 bases and J by 4 bases, 4 bases remained unmatched. CDR1 and CDR2 (germline): SGHVS, FNYEAQ.

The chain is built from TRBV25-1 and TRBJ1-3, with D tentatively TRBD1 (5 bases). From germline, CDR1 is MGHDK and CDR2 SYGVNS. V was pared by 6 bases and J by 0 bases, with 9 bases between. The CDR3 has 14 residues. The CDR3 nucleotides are TGTGCCAGCAGCGTCGACAGCTCTGGAAACACCATATATTTT. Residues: CASSVDSSGNTIYF.

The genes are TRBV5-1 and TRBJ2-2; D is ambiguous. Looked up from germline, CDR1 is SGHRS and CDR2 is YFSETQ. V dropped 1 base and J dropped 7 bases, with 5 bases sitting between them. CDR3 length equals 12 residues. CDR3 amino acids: CASSLTGGELFF. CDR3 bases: TGCGCCAGCAGCTTGACCGGCGGGGAGCTGTTTTTT.

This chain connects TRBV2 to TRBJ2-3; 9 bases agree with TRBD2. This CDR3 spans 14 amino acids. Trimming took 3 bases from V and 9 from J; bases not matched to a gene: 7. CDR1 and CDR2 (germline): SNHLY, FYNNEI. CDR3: CASSEVLAGPTQYF. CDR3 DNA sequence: TGTGCCAGCAGTGAGGTGCTAGCGGGGCCCACGCAGTATTTT.